This T cell receptor beta chain was documented in a study of glioma-infiltrating T cells. This clonotype appeared many times. What it binds is unknown. TCR alpha and beta CDR3 regions were amplified from RNA using iRepertoire nested multiplex PCR. TCRdb re-analysed the multiplex PCR reads in MiXCR, keeping a single row per CDR3 protein. There are around 190,000 distinct CDR3 sequences in the sample; approximately 30% occur only once, and roughly a fifth lies in the top ten. Study findings and constraints: Gliomas, especially low-grade, showed above-expected tissue-blood divergence; non-neoplastic patients showed below. Tissue and blood shared very few CDR3 sequences.

Trimming shortened V by 3 bases and J by 0 bases, and 9 bases separated the two germline ends. The CDR3 sequence is 15 residues long. Germline CDR1 ENHRY, CDR2 SYGVKD. The sample comprised glioma tissue, nonneoplastic brain tissue, or PBMCs (not recorded which). The rearrangement links TRBV10-3 to TRBJ1-5; D is uncertain. The TCR sequence derives from a human donor with low-grade glioma or glioblastoma, undergoing nonglioma brain surgery, or in good health (not recorded which). The CDR3 protein is CAISERENSNQPQHF. The DNA for the CDR3 is TGTGCCATCAGTGAAAGGGAAAATAGCAATCAGCCCCAGCATTTT.